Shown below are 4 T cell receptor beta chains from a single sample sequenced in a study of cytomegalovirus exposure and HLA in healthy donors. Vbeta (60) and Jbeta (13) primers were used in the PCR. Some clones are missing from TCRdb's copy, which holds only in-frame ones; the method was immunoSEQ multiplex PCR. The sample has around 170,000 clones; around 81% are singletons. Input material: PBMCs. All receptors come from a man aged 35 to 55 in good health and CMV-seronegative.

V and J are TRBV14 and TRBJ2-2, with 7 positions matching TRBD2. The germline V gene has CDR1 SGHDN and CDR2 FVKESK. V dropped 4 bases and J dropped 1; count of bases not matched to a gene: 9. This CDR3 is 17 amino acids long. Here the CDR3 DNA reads TGTGCCAGCAGCCCGCCCTGGGGGGGGTTGAACACCGGGGAGCTGTTTTTT. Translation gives CASSPPWGGLNTGELFF.

In DNA, the CDR3 is TGTGCCACCAGCGATAGGGGTGCGGATATTGGGGACTACGAGCAGTACTTC. Its protein is CATSDRGADIGDYEQYF. The genes are TRBV15 and TRBJ2-7; perhaps TRBD1 as D (5 bases). Germline values: CDR1 LNHNV, CDR2 YYDKDF (reference sequence). V dropped 5 bases and J dropped 3 bases, with 23 bases sitting between them. CDR3 size: 17 residues.

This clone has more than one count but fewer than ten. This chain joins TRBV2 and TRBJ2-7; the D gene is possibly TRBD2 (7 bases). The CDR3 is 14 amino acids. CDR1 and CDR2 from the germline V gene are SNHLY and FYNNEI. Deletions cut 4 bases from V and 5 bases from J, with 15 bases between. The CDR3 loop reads CASSGGGAMNEQYF. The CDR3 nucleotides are TGTGCCAGCAGTGGGGGGGGCGCGATGAACGAGCAGTACTTC.

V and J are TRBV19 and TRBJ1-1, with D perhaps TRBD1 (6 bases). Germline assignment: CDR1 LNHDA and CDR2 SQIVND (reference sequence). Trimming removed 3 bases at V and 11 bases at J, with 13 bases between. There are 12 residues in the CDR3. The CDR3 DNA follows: TGTGCCAGTAGTATGTGGGGGCGTGGGGCTTTCTTT. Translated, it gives CASSMWGRGAFF.